This T cell receptor beta chain was observed in a study of blood T cell repertoires in COVID-19. For the study at large: The United States, Italy and Spain were the sources of the acute and convalescent COVID-19 samples. Sample material is recorded as cDNA or gDNA derived from T cells, B-cell-depleted T cells, or PBMCs.

Germline V CDR1 and CDR2: SGHVS, FQNEAQ. Trimming took 2 bases from V and 4 from J, leaving 12 bases between them. CDR3 size: 15 residues. There are a few counts of this clone. Authors' data handling: Amplification of reference gene primers provided the estimated nucleated cell counts. Assay: immunoSEQ multiplex PCR; the TCRdb copy retains only in-frame clones and omits some. That table gives V, J and clone size, and the DNA gave D and trimming. The table includes over 150,000 clones, approximately 86% detected once. This receptor was obtained from a middle-aged man with active or convalescent COVID-19. This chain links TRBV7-8 with TRBJ2-1, with D unclear. The sample was peripheral blood. The CDR3 DNA sequence: TGTGCCAGCAGCTTAACCTTGGCGGAATACAATGAGCAGTTCTTC. Translated, it gives CASSLTLAEYNEQFF.